This T cell receptor beta chain was observed in a study of blood T cells in healthy people across ages. The trim removed 5 bases at V and 9 bases at J, leaving 7 bases unmatched. Germline assignment: CDR1 SGHTA and CDR2 FQGNSA. The length of the CDR3 is 13 residues. At least 6 million PBMCs were isolated per sample. There are a few counts of this clonotype. PCR was performed a second time for roughly 7 to 12 cycles using a sample-barcoded 5' primer and a J-beta primer mix. In TCRdb, the 5' RACE reads were re-called with MiXCR into one record per CDR3 protein. Of hundreds of thousands of distinct CDR3 sequences detected, around 43% appear once; the ten largest clones hold approximately 20%.

The sequencing input was blood. This chain connects TRBV7-2 to TRBJ1-5; 7 nucleotides agree with TRBD1. The TCR comes from a man aged 55-75 years in good health. Written as DNA, the CDR3 is TGTGCCAGCAGCGACAGGGCGACCCGGCCCCAGCATTTT. The encoded protein is CASSDRATRPQHF.